The entry that follows covers one T cell receptor (beta chain) sequence. The CDR3 extends over 13 amino acids. CDR1 is SGHTA, CDR2 FQGNSA, per germline. V lost 5 bases to trimming and J lost 6 bases; unmatched junction nucleotides: 4. One entry per CDR3 protein, called by TCRdb with MiXCR from the 5' RACE reads. The sample holds some 790,000 distinct CDR3 sequences, roughly 20% seen once. The data are from a study of identical twins. The same sample was also studied in work on T cells expressing NK-cell markers.

The source material was PBMCs. J is TRBJ1-5 and V is TRBV7-2; 7 nucleotides line up with TRBD1. The sequence was obtained from a woman in her late teens or twenties in good health. The CDR3 loop reads CASSPRGGQPQHF. The CDR3 coding sequence is TGTGCCAGCAGCCCCAGGGGGGGTCAGCCCCAGCATTTT.